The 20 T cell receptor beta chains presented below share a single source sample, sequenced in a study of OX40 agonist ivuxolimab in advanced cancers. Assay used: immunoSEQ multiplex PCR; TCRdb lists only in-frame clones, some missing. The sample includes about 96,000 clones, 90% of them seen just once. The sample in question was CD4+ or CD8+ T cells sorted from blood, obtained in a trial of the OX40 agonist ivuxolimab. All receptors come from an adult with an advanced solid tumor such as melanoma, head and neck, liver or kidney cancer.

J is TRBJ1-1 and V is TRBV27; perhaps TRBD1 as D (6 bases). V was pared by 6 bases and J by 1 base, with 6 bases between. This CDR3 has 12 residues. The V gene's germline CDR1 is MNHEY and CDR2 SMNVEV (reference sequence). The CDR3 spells CASRDRNTEAFF. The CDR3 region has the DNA TGTGCCAGCAGGGACAGGAACACTGAAGCTTTCTTT.

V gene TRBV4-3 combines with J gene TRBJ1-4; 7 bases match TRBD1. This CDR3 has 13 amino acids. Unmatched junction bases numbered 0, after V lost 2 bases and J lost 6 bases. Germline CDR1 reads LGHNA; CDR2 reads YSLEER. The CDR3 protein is CASSQQGDEKLFF. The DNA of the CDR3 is TGCGCCAGCAGCCAACAGGGGGATGAAAAACTGTTTTTT.

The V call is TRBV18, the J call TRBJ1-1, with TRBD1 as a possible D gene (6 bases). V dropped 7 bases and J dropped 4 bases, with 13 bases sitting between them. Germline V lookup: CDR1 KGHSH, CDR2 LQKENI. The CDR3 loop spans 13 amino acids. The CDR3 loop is CASLLTGSTEAFF. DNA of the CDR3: TGTGCCAGCTTACTAACAGGGTCCACTGAAGCTTTCTTT.

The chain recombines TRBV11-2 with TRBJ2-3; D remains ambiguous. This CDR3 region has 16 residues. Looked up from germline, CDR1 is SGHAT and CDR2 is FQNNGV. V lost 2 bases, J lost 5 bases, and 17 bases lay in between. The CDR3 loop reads CASSLSLVPKRDTQYF. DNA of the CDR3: TGTGCCAGCAGCTTATCCCTCGTTCCCAAAAGAGATACGCAGTATTTT.

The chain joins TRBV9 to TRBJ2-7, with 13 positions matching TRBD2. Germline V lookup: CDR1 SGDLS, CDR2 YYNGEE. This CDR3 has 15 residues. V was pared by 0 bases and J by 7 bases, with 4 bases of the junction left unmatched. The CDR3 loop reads CASSVAKGLAGEQYF. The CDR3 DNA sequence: TGTGCCAGCAGCGTAGCGAAGGGACTAGCGGGGGAGCAGTACTTC.

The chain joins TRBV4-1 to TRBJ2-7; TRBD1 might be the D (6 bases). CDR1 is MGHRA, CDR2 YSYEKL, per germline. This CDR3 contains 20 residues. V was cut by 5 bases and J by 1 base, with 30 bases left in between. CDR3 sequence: CASSLLMGVGAVIGSYEQYF. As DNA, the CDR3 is TGCGCCAGCAGCTTACTGATGGGCGTGGGGGCGGTTATAGGTTCCTACGAGCAGTACTTC.

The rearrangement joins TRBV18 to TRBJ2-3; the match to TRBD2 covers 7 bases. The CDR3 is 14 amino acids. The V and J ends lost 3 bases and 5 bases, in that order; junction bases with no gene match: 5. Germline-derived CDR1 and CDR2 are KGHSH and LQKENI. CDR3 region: CASSPPWEGDTQYF. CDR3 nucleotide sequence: TGTGCCAGCTCACCGCCATGGGAGGGAGATACGCAGTATTTT.

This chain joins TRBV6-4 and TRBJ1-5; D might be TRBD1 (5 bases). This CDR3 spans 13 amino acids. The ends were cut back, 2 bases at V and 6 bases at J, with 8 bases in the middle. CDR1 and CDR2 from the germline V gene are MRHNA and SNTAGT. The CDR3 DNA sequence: TGTGCCAGCAGTGACGTTGGGGGTCAGCCCCAGCATTTT. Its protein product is CASSDVGGQPQHF.

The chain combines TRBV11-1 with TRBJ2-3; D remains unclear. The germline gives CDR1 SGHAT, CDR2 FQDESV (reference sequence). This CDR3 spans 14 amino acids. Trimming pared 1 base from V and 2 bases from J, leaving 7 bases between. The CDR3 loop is CASSLGHHTDTQYF. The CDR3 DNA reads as TGTGCCAGCAGCTTAGGACACCACACAGATACGCAGTATTTT.

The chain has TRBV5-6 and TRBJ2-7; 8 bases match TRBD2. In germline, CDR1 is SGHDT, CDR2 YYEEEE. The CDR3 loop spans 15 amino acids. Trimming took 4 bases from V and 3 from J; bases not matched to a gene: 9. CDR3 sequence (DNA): TGTGCCAGCAGCCCAGGGTGGAGCGGGGGCTACGAGCAGTACTTC. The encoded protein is CASSPGWSGGYEQYF.

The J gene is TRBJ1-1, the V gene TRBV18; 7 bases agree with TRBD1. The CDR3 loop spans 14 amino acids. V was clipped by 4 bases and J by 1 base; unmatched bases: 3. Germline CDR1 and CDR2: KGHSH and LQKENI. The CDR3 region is CASSLDRKNTEAFF. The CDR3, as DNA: TGTGCCAGCTCACTGGACAGGAAGAACACTGAAGCTTTCTTT.

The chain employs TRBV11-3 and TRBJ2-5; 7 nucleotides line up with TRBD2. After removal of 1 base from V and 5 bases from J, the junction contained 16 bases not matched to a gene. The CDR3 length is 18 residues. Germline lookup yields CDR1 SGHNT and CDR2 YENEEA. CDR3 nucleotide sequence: TGTGCCAGCAGCTTAGTACTAGCGCCTACCCACGGGCGGGAGACCCAGTACTTC. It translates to CASSLVLAPTHGRETQYF. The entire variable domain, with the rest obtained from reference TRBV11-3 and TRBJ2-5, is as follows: EAGVVQSPRYKIIEKKQPVAFWCNPISGHNTLYWYLQNLGQGPELLIRYENEEAVDDSQLPKDRFSAERLKGVDSTLKIQPAELGDSAVYLCASSLVLAPTHGRETQYFGPGTRLLVL.

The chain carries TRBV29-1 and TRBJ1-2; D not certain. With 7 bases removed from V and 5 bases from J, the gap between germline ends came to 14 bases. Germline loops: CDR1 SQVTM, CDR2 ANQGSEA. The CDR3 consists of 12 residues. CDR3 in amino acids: CSAATGWYGYTF. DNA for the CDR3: TGCAGCGCCGCGACGGGTTGGTATGGCTACACCTTC.

The CDR3 reads CAWRGSGYTEAFF. The CDR3, as DNA: TGTGCCTGGAGGGGGTCGGGGTACACTGAAGCTTTCTTT. This chain uses TRBV30 with TRBJ1-1; D is unclear. V was shortened by 3 bases and J by 3 bases, with 11 bases between the two germline ends. The V gene's germline CDR1 is GTSNPN and CDR2 SVGIG (reference sequence). CDR3 length: 13 residues.

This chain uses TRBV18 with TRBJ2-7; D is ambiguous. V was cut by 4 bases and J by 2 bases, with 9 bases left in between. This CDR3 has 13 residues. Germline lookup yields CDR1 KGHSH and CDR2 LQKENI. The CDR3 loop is CASSRDGTYEQYF. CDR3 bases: TGTGCCAGCTCACGCGACGGCACCTACGAGCAGTACTTC.

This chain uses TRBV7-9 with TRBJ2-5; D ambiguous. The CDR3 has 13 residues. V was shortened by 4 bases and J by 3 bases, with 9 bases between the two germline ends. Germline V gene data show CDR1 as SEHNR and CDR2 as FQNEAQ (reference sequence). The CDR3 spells CASSSGRKETQYF. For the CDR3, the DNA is TGTGCCAGCAGCTCGGGTCGGAAAGAGACCCAGTACTTC.

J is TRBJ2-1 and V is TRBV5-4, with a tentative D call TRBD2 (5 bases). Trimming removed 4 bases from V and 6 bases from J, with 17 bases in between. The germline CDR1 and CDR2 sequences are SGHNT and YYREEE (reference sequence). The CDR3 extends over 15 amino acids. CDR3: CASSANTRETNEQFF. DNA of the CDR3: TGTGCCAGCAGCGCCAACACTCGGGAAACCAATGAGCAGTTCTTC.

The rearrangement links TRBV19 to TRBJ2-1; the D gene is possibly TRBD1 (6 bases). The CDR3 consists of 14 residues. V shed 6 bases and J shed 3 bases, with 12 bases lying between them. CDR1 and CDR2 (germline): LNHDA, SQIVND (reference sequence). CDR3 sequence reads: CASSYGDIYNEQFF. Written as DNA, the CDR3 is TGTGCCAGTAGCTATGGGGACATCTACAATGAGCAGTTCTTC.

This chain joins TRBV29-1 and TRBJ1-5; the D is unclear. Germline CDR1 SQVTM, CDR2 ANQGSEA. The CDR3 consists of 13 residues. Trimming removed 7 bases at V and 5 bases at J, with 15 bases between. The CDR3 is CSAEVGRDQPQHF. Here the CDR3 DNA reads TGCAGCGCCGAGGTAGGTCGGGATCAGCCCCAGCATTTT. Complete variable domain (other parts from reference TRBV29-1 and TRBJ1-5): SAVISQKPSRDICQRGTSLTIQCQVDSQVTMMFWYRQQPGQSLTLIATANQGSEATYESGFVIDKFPISRPNLTFSTLTVSNMSPEDSSIYLCSAEVGRDQPQHFGDGTRLSIL.

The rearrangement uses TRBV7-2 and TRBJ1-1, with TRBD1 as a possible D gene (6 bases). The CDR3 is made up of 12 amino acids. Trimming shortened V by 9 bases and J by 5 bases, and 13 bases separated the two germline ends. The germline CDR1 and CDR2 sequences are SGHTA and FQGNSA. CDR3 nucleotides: TGTGCCAGGGGGGCTCGAGGGACTGAAGCTTTCTTT. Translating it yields CARGARGTEAFF.